This TCR beta chain is drawn from a study of cytomegalovirus exposure and HLA in healthy donors. Notes on the study in general: Productive status was seen about 90% or about 30% of the time for most TCR beta V segments in an earlier analysis.

V was clipped by 3 bases and J by 0 bases, with 5 bases between them. This CDR3 spans 14 amino acids. Germline assignment: CDR1 WNHNN and CDR2 SYGVQD (reference sequence). A multiplex PCR was run with 60 Vbeta primers and 13 Jbeta primers. The data were produced by immunoSEQ multiplex PCR, yet TCRdb's version contains in-frame clones alone and is incomplete. The table includes about 100,000 clones, 75% to 85% detected once. In its sample, this clone was seen a few times. Its specificity is unknown. This receptor was obtained from a woman aged 45 to 65 in good health and CMV-seropositive. The chain links TRBV10-1 to TRBJ1-4, with no clear D. Sequenced sample: PBMCs. CDR3 coding DNA: TGCGCCAGCAGTGAACGAGCAACTAATGAAAAACTGTTTTTT. It translates to CASSERATNEKLFF.